These 23 T cell receptor beta chains were sequenced from one sample in a study of T-cell reconstitution after alpha-beta-depleted transplantation in children. TCRbeta library construction was performed incorporating unique molecular identifiers. TCRdb passed the PCR reads through MiXCR, listing each CDR3 protein once. Among some 840,000 distinct CDR3 sequences listed, roughly 16% were seen once. This material consisted of PBMCs, mostly from graft donor cells, taken 360 days after TCRalphabeta/CD19-depleted stem cell transplant. These receptors came from a male patient aged 10 to 17 who had a stem cell transplant for acute lymphoblastic leukemia, so the T cells may come from the graft donor.

V and J are TRBV4-1 and TRBJ2-1, with 7 bases matching TRBD1. The CDR3 runs 16 residues. CDR1 and CDR2 from the germline V gene are MGHRA and YSYEKL. V lost 2 bases and J lost 0; bases outside the gene matches: 4. The chain's CDR3 is CASSQPRDSSYNEQFF. The CDR3 nucleotides are TGCGCCAGCAGCCAACCCCGGGACAGCTCCTACAATGAGCAGTTCTTC.

The rearrangement joins TRBV6-2 or TRBV6-3 to TRBJ1-1, with D possibly being TRBD1 (6 bases). Looked up from germline, CDR1 is MNHEY and CDR2 is SVGEGT. Trimming took off 4 bases at V and 0 bases at J, with 18 bases between the two ends. The CDR3 length is 17 residues. The CDR3 loop reads CASSFHPTGNLNTEAFF. CDR3 nucleotide sequence: TGTGCCAGCAGTTTTCACCCCACAGGGAACTTGAACACTGAAGCTTTCTTT.

This clonotype showed up just a few times. The chain combines TRBV20-1 with TRBJ2-2; D remains unclear. This CDR3 is 13 amino acids long. CDR1 DFQATT and CDR2 SNEGSKA come from the germline V gene (reference sequence). V was trimmed by 3 bases and J by 0 bases, leaving 5 bases between them. In DNA form, the CDR3 reads TGCAGTGCTAGCCCTGCGAACACCGGGGAGCTGTTTTTT. Residues: CSASPANTGELFF.

This clonotype turned up a few times. This chain connects TRBV28 to TRBJ1-5, with D possibly matching TRBD1 (5 bases). The V and J ends lost 3 bases and 4 bases respectively, with 13 bases between them. Germline-derived CDR1 and CDR2 are MDHEN and SYDVKM. The length of the CDR3 is 15 residues. CDR3 in amino acids: CASSFRAGRNQPQHF. Written as DNA, the CDR3 is TGTGCCAGCAGTTTCAGGGCAGGCCGGAATCAGCCCCAGCATTTT.

This clonotype was found a few times. The V gene is TRBV5-1, the J gene TRBJ2-3; maybe TRBD2 (6 bases). Germline values: CDR1 SGHRS, CDR2 YFSETQ. CDR3 length: 16 residues. The ends were cut back, 1 base at V and 2 bases at J, with 14 bases in the middle. This CDR3 is CASSLPGSFATDTQYF. The CDR3 nucleotides read TGCGCCAGCAGCTTGCCCGGGAGCTTCGCCACAGATACGCAGTATTTT.

This clonotype was found a few times. This rearrangement joins TRBV12-3 or TRBV12-4 to TRBJ2-3, with TRBD2 identical over 8 bases. The CDR3 has 15 amino acids. Losses at the gene ends were 6 bases for V and 1 base for J; bases not matched to a gene: 6. The CDR3 region is CASRSGGGRTDTQYF. As DNA, the CDR3 is TGTGCCAGCAGATCCGGGGGGGGCCGCACAGATACGCAGTATTTT.

The chain joins TRBV5-1 to TRBJ2-7; no clear D. The germline V gene encodes CDR1 SGHRS and CDR2 YFSETQ. This CDR3 contains 16 residues. Between the trimmed V and J ends, which lost 0 bases and 0 bases, there was a span of 13 bases. The CDR3 bases are TGCGCCAGCAGCTTGGAGTACCAACTGATCTCCTACGAGCAGTACTTC. Translated, it gives CASSLEYQLISYEQYF.

This clonotype was counted at least ten times. The CDR3 loop reads CSAEAPARYNEQFF. The DNA for the CDR3 is TGCAGTGCTGAAGCACCGGCCCGCTACAATGAGCAGTTCTTC. V gene TRBV20-1 combines with J gene TRBJ2-1; D gene ambiguous. Trimming took off 5 bases at V and 3 bases at J, with 14 bases between the two ends. Germline assignment: CDR1 DFQATT and CDR2 SNEGSKA (reference sequence). This CDR3 spans 14 amino acids.

This clonotype has ten or more counts. The chain has TRBV29-1 and TRBJ2-2; perhaps D is TRBD1 or TRBD2 (5 bases each). There are 14 residues in the CDR3. Germline V CDR1 and CDR2: SQVTM, ANQGSEA. Trimming took 3 bases from V and 0 from J, leaving 8 bases between them. DNA for the CDR3: TGCAGCGTTGATTCGGGGCCGAACACCGGGGAGCTGTTTTTT. Amino acid sequence: CSVDSGPNTGELFF.

CDR3 nucleotides: TGCGCCAGCAGCCTTCGACTAGCGGCCGCGTTACACAATGAGCAGTTCTTC. Translation gives CASSLRLAAALHNEQFF. This chain joins TRBV4-1 and TRBJ2-1; 9 bases fit TRBD2. The CDR3 is made up of 17 amino acids. Germline CDR1 and CDR2: MGHRA and YSYEKL. V lost 4 bases and J lost 5; bases outside the gene matches: 12.

This clonotype was counted once. The chain recombines TRBV7-2 with TRBJ2-3; 7 nucleotides agree with TRBD1. The V gene's germline CDR1 is SGHTA and CDR2 FQGNSA. V shed 5 bases and J 0 bases; nucleotides not matched to a gene: 8. The CDR3 is 16 residues long. The CDR3 is CASSPSTGSSTDTQYF. The DNA of the CDR3 is TGTGCCAGCAGCCCATCGACAGGGTCTAGCACAGATACGCAGTATTTT.

The J gene is TRBJ1-4, the V gene TRBV7-9, with no clear D. The CDR3 is made up of 13 amino acids. The germline V and J ends were trimmed by 1 base and 8 bases, with 8 bases remaining between them. Germline CDR1 SEHNR, CDR2 FQNEAQ (reference sequence). In nucleotides, the CDR3 is TGTGCCAGCAGCTTAGATTTCGTCGAAAAACTGTTTTTT. Protein: CASSLDFVEKLFF.

The chain recombines TRBV2 with TRBJ2-5; a possible D gene is TRBD1 (5 bases). The germline gives CDR1 SNHLY, CDR2 FYNNEI. Trimming took 4 bases from V and 5 from J, leaving 11 bases between them. This CDR3 is 13 amino acids long. Written as DNA, the CDR3 is TGTGCCAGCAGTGTCCACCCAGGGGAGACCCAGTACTTC. This gives the protein CASSVHPGETQYF. Full variable domain (remainder filled in from reference TRBV2 and TRBJ2-5): EPEVTQTPSHQVTQMGQEVILRCVPISNHLYFYWYRQILGQKVEFLVSFYNNEISEKSEIFDDQFSVERPDGSNFTLKIRSTKLEDSAMYFCASSVHPGETQYFGPGTRLLVL.

The gene calls are TRBV20-1 and TRBJ2-7, with 10 bases aligning to TRBD2. Per the germline V gene, CDR1 is DFQATT and CDR2 is SNEGSKA (reference sequence). The ends lost 6 bases at V and 3 bases at J; junction bases unmatched: 5. The CDR3 contains 13 residues. This CDR3 is CSALSGRIYEQYF. CDR3 nucleotide sequence: TGCAGTGCCCTTAGCGGGAGGATCTACGAGCAGTACTTC.

The CDR3 reads CASSQTGGSYYGYTF. CDR3 in DNA: TGTGCCAGCAGCCAGACAGGCGGAAGCTACTATGGCTACACCTTC. V gene TRBV11-2 combines with J gene TRBJ1-2; D is possibly TRBD1 (6 bases). The V gene's germline CDR1 is SGHAT and CDR2 FQNNGV. This CDR3 is 15 amino acids long. Trimming stripped 5 bases from V and 3 bases from J, with 16 bases between.

This clonotype came up a few times. The rearrangement links TRBV20-1 to TRBJ2-3; perhaps TRBD2 as D (6 bases). The CDR3 loop spans 15 amino acids. Trimming removed 6 bases from V and 3 bases from J, with 19 bases in between. The germline gives CDR1 DFQATT, CDR2 SNEGSKA (reference sequence). The CDR3 DNA reads as TGCAGTGCGAGCCTTCCGGGAGTAGGAACAGATACGCAGTATTTT. Its protein product is CSASLPGVGTDTQYF.

This clonotype appeared many times. The chain couples TRBV7-9 to TRBJ2-1; D not certain. CDR3 length: 14 residues. The germline V gene encodes CDR1 SEHNR and CDR2 FQNEAQ (reference sequence). Trimming removed 1 base at V and 1 base at J, with 5 bases between. The CDR3 nucleotides read TGTGCCAGCAGCTTAGTTCGGTCCTACAATGAGCAGTTCTTC. Translation: CASSLVRSYNEQFF.

This sequence joins TRBV13 and TRBJ2-7; 9 bases are a match to TRBD1. The J segment lost 2 bases and the V segment lost 1 base, leaving 9 bases of the junction unmatched. Germline V gene lookup returns CDR1 PRHDT and CDR2 FYEKMQ (reference sequence). This CDR3 has 17 residues. CDR3 sequence reads: CASSLDRDRDHPYEQYF. The CDR3 DNA is TGTGCCAGCAGCTTAGACCGGGACAGGGATCATCCCTACGAGCAGTACTTC.

Comment on this clonotype: Germline is not matched at one junction end, which may reflect a read error. The chain uses TRBV9 and TRBJ2-7, with 8 bases fitting TRBD2. Germline CDR1 is SGDLS and CDR2 is YYNGEE. The CDR3 runs to 16 residues. The CDR3 nucleotides read TGTGCCAGCAGCGCGGGATGGACTAGCCCTGACGGAGAGCAGAACTTC. As protein: CASSAGWTSPDGEQNF. Together with reference TRBV9 and TRBJ2-7, the CDR3 gives the full variable domain: DSGVTQTPKHLITATGQRVTLRCSPRSGDLSVYWYQQSLDQGLQFLIQYYNGEERAKGNILERFSAQQFPDLHSELNLSSLELGDSALYFCASSAGWTSPDGEQNFGPGTRLTVT.

This clonotype was counted only a few times. Mismatch with germline at one junction end may stem from a read error. The rearrangement uses TRBV12-3 or TRBV12-4 and TRBJ2-1; D is undetermined. CDR3 length: 11 residues. This CDR3 reads CASSSREVRLF. The CDR3 DNA is TGTGCCAGCTCTAGTAGAGAAGTTCGGCTCTTC.

The V and J genes are TRBV7-2 and TRBJ2-2, with 8 nucleotides matching TRBD2. CDR3 length: 17 amino acids. With V trimmed by 1 base and J by 2 bases, 6 bases remained unmatched. Germline V CDR1 and CDR2: SGHTA, FQGNSA. Here the CDR3 reads CASSLGWTSYNTGELFF. The CDR3 DNA follows: TGTGCCAGCAGCTTAGGATGGACTAGCTACAACACCGGGGAGCTGTTTTTT.

There are many counts of this clonotype. J is TRBJ2-7 and V is TRBV12-3 or TRBV12-4; 8 nucleotides align to TRBD2. CDR3 length equals 15 residues. V was clipped by 5 bases and J by 1 base; unmatched bases: 7. This CDR3 is CASSTTSGSSYEQYF. The CDR3 bases are TGTGCCAGCAGTACTACTAGCGGATCATCCTACGAGCAGTACTTC.

The sample holds one count of this clonotype. The chain combines TRBV10-3 with TRBJ2-1; 9 bases line up with TRBD2. The CDR3 contains 17 residues. V lost 2 bases to trimming and J lost 2 bases; unmatched junction nucleotides: 7. Per the germline V gene, CDR1 is ENHRY and CDR2 is SYGVKD. This chain's CDR3 is CAISEPSGTPPYNEQFF. The CDR3 DNA reads TGTGCCATCAGTGAGCCTAGCGGGACCCCTCCCTACAATGAGCAGTTCTTC.